The following is a TCR beta chain sequence with its context. Trimming removed 3 bases at V and 4 bases at J, with 15 bases between. The CDR3 is 15 amino acids. Germline V gene data show CDR1 as KGHSH and CDR2 as LQKENI. As originally analysed: Estimated nucleated cell counts came from reference gene primer amplification. The protocol was immunoSEQ multiplex PCR, while the TCRdb copy is restricted to in-frame clones and leaves out a portion. Clone size and V and J calls were adopted from that table, with D and trimming inferred from the DNA. The sample has nearly 110,000 clones, about 80% seen once. The entry originates in a study of blood T cell repertoires in COVID-19.

The V gene is TRBV18, the J gene TRBJ1-1, with D perhaps matching TRBD1 (6 bases). This clonotype originated in a man between 65 and 85 years old with acute or convalescent COVID-19. Sequenced material: peripheral blood. CDR3 sequence (DNA): TGTGCCAGCTCACCGACACTACAGGGCGGCACTGAAGCTTTCTTT. This sequence encodes CASSPTLQGGTEAFF.